This T cell receptor (beta chain) was obtained from a study of PD-1 blockade in classical Hodgkin lymphoma. Study conclusions and caveats: Exclusion removed patients who began nivolumab under 1 year after ASCT.

Of note for this clone: Its cognate antigen is unknown.

TCRdb's table, derived via immunoSEQ multiplex PCR, lists solely in-frame clones and lacks some. The table lists tens of thousands of clones, just over 75% of them singletons, with 15% to 20% in the top ten. Every patient experienced relapse after autologous stem cell transplantation, and brentuximab vedotin exposure varied. Per the germline V gene, CDR1 is LGHNT and CDR2 is FRNRAP. Trimming left V 1 base short and J 10 bases short, with 19 bases between. This CDR3 region has 15 residues. The rearrangement uses TRBV12-5 and TRBJ1-1, with TRBD1 as a possible D gene (5 bases). Here the sequenced sample was peripheral blood mononuclear cells (PBMCs), taken before the second cycle of nivolumab. This receptor was identified in a human donor with classical Hodgkin lymphoma. CDR3 loop: CASGLGGLGPGLAFF. The CDR3, as DNA: TGTGCTAGTGGTTTGGGAGGATTGGGCCCGGGACTAGCTTTCTTT.